Listed here is a single TCR beta chain. The record originates from a study of a mutant IDH1 vaccine in newly diagnosed glioma. Using immunoSEQ multiplex PCR, the repertoire was profiled, and TCRdb retains in-frame clones only, with some absent. The profile shows tens of thousands of clones, 70% to 85% of them singletons. Indicated time point: baseline, week 1 (first vaccination visit). Sample treatment: pre-vaccination baseline after standard-of-care therapy. The donors had new WHO grade 3 or 4 astrocytomas; these were IDH1-mutant and ATRX-lost. This CDR3 region has 16 residues. Trimming left V 6 bases short and J 4 bases short, with 21 bases between. Germline CDR1 SGHVS, CDR2 FQNEAQ.

The rearrangement links TRBV7-8 to TRBJ1-2, with a tentative D call TRBD1 (5 bases). Source: PBMCs, taken from a glioma patient treated with radiotherapy, temozolomide or both. This receptor was taken from a man aged 40-49 years with glioma. The chain's CDR3 is CASSPPGGSSSYGYTF. CDR3 DNA sequence: TGTGCCAGCAGTCCCCCGGGGGGGAGTAGTAGCTATGGCTACACCTTC.